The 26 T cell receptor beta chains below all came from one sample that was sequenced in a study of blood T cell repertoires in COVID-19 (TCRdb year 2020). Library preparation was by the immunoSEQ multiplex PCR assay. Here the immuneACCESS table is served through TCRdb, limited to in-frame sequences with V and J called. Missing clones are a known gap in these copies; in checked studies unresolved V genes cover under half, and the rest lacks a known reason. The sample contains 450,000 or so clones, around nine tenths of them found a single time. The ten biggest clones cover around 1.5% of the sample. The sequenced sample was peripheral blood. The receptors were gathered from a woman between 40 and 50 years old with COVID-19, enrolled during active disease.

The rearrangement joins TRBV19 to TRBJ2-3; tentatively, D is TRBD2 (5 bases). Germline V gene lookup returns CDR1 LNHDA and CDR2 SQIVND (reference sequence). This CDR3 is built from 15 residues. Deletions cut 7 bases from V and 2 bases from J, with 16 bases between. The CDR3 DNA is TGTGCCAGTACAGGACGGGAACGTGCCACAGATACGCAGTATTTT. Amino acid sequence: CASTGRERATDTQYF.

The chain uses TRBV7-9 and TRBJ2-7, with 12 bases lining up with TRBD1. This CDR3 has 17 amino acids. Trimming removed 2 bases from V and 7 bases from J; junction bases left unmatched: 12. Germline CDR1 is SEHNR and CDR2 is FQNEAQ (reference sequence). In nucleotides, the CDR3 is TGTGCCAGCAGCTTAAATCGTCTGGGACAGGGGGCTGGGGAGCAGTACTTC. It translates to CASSLNRLGQGAGEQYF. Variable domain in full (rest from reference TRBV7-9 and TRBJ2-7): DTGVSQNPRHKITKRGQNVTFRCDPISEHNRLYWYRQTLGQGPEFLTYFQNEAQLEKSRLLSDRFSAERPKGSFSTLEIQRTEQGDSAMYLCASSLNRLGQGAGEQYFGPGTRLTVT.

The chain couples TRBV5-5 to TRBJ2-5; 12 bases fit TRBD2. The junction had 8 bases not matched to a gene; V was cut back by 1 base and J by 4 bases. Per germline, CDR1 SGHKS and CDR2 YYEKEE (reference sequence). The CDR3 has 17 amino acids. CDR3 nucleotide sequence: TGTGCCAGCAGCTTGATCCGACTAGCGGGAGCTCTAGAGACCCAGTACTTC. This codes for CASSLIRLAGALETQYF.

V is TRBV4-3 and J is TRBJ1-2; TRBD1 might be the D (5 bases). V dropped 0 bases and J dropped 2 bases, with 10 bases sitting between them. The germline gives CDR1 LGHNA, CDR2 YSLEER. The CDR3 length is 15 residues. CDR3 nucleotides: TGCGCCAGCAGCCAAGACTTTAAGGGGAACTATGGCTACACCTTC. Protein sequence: CASSQDFKGNYGYTF.

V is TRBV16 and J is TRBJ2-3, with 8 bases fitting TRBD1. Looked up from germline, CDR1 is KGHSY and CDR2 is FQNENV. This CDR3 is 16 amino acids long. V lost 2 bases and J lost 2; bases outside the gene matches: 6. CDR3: CASSQLGQGPTDTQYF. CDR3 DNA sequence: TGTGCCAGCAGCCAACTAGGACAGGGTCCCACAGATACGCAGTATTTT.

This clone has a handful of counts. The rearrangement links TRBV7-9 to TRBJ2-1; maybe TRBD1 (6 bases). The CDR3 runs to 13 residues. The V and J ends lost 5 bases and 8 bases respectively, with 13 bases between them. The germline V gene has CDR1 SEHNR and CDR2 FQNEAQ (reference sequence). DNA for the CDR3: TGTGCCAGCAGCCTAACGACAGGCCATGAGCAGTTCTTC. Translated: CASSLTTGHEQFF.

The CDR3 protein is CASSLAGGPRNEQFF. In DNA, the CDR3 is TGTGCCAGCAGCTTGGCGGGAGGGCCGAGGAATGAGCAGTTCTTC. The chain combines TRBV7-3 with TRBJ2-1, with 9 bases aligning to TRBD2. CDR1 and CDR2 from the germline V gene are SGHTA and FQGTGA. This CDR3 is built from 15 residues. Trimming at V came to 3 bases and at J to 7 bases, leaving 7 bases not matched to a gene.

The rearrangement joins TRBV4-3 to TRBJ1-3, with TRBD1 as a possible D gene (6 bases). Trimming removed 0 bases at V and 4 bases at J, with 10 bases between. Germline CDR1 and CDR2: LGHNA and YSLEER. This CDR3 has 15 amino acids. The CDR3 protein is CASSQDHQGGNTIYF. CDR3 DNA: TGCGCCAGCAGCCAAGATCACCAGGGGGGAAACACCATATATTTT.

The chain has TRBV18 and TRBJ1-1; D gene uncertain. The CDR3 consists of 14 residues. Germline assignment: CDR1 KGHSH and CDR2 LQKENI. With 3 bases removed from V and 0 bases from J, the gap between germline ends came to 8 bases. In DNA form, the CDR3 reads TGTGCCAGCTCACCGGCGGCATTGAACACTGAAGCTTTCTTT. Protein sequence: CASSPAALNTEAFF.

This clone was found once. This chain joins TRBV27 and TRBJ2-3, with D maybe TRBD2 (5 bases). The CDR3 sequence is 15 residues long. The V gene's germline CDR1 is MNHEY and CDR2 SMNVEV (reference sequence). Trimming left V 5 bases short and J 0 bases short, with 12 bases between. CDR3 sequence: CASSALALSTDTQYF. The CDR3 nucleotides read TGTGCCAGCAGTGCCCTAGCACTGAGCACAGATACGCAGTATTTT.

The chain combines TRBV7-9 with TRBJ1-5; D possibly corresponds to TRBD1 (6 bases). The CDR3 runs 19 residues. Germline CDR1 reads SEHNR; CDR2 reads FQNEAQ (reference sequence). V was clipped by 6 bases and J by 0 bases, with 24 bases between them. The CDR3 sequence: CASSAVGRPGAYSNQPQHF. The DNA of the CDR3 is TGTGCCAGCAGTGCCGTAGGGAGACCAGGGGCGTATAGCAATCAGCCCCAGCATTTT. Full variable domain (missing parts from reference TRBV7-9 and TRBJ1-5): DTGVSQNPRHKITKRGQNVTFRCDPISEHNRLYWYRQTLGQGPEFLTYFQNEAQLEKSRLLSDRFSAERPKGSFSTLEIQRTEQGDSAMYLCASSAVGRPGAYSNQPQHFGDGTRLSIL.

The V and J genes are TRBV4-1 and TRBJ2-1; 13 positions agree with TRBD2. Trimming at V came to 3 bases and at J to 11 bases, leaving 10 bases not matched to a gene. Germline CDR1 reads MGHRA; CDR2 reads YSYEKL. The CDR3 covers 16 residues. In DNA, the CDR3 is TGCGCCAGCAGCCAGGAGCCGGGACTAGCGGGGTCAAAGCAGTTCTTC. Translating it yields CASSQEPGLAGSKQFF.

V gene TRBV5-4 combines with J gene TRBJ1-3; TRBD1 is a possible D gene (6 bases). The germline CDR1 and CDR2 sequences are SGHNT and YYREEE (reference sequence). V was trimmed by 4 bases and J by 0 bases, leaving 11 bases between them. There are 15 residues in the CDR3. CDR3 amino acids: CASSHDRSSGNTIYF. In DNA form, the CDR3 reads TGTGCCAGCAGCCATGACAGGAGCTCTGGAAACACCATATATTTT. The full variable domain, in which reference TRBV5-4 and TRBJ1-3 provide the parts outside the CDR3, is ETGVTQSPTHLIKTRGQQVTLRCSSQSGHNTVSWYQQALGQGPQFIFQYYREEENGRGNFPPRFSGLQFPNYSSELNVNALELDDSALYLCASSHDRSSGNTIYFGEGSWLTVV.

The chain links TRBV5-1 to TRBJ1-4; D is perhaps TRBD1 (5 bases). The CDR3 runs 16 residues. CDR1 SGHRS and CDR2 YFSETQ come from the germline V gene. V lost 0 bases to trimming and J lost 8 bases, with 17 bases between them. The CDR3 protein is CASSLAWGPTGEKLFF. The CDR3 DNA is TGCGCCAGCAGCTTGGCCTGGGGCCCCACAGGAGAAAAACTGTTTTTT.

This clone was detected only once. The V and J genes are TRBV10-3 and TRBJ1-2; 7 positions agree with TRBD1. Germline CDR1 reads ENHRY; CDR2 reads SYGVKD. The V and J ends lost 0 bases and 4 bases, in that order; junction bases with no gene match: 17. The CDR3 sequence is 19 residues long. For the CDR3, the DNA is TGTGCCATCAGTGAGTCTCGACAGGGTTCGGCCCTCGAGGTCTATGGCTACACCTTC. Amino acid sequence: CAISESRQGSALEVYGYTF.

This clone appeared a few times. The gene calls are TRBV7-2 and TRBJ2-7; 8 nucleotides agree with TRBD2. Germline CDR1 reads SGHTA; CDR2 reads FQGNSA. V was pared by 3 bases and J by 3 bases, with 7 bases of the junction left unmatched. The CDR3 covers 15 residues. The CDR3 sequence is CASSFSGTRDYEQYF. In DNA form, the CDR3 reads TGTGCCAGCAGCTTTTCCGGGACTAGGGACTACGAGCAGTACTTC.

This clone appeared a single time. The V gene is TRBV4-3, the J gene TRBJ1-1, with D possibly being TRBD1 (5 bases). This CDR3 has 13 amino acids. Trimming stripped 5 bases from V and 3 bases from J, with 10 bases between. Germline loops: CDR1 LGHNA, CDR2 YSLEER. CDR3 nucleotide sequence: TGCGCCAGCAGCGGGGCGGGAGACACTGAAGCTTTCTTT. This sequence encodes CASSGAGDTEAFF.

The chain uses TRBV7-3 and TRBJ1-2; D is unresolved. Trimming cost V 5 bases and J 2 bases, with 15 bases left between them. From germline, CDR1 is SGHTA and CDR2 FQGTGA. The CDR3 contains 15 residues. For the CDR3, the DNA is TGTGCCAGCAGCCCCGCCGCGGGCTCGAACTATGGCTACACCTTC. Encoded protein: CASSPAAGSNYGYTF.

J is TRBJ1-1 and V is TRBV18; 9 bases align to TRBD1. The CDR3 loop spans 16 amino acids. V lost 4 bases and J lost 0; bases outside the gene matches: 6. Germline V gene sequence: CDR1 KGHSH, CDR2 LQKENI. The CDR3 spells CASSRRDRVLNTEAFF. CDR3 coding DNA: TGTGCCAGCTCACGCCGGGACAGGGTATTGAACACTGAAGCTTTCTTT.

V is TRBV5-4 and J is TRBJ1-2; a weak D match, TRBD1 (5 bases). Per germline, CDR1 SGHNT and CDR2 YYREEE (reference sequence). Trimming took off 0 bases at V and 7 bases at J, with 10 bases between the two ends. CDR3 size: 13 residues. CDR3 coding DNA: TGTGCCAGCAGCTTGGTACGGGGGGGTGGCTACACCTTC. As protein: CASSLVRGGGYTF.

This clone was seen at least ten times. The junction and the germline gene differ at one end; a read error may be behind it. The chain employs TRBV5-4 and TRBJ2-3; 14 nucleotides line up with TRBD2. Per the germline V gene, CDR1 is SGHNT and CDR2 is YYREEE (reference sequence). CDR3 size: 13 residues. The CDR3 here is CASSLWGTSGGLF. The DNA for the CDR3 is TGTGCCAGCAGCTTGTGGGGGACTAGCGGGGGACTTTTT.

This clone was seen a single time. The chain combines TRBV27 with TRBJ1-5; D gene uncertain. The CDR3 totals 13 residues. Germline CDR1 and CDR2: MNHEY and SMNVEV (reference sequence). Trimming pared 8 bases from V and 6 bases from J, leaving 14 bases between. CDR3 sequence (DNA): TGTGCCAGCGGACCCCGGGGAGGTCAGCCCCAGCATTTT. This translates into CASGPRGGQPQHF.

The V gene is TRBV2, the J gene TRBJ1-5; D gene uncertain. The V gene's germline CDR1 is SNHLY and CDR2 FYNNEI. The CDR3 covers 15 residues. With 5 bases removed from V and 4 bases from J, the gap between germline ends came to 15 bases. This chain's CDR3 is CASSLGRAGNQPQHF. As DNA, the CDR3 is TGTGCCAGCAGTCTAGGGAGGGCGGGTAATCAGCCCCAGCATTTT.

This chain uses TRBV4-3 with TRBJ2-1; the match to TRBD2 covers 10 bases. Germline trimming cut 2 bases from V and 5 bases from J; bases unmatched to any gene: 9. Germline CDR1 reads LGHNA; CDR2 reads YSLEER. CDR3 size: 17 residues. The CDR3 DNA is TGCGCCAGCAGCCAAAACTCCGGACTAGCGGAGGACAATGAGCAGTTCTTC. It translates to CASSQNSGLAEDNEQFF.

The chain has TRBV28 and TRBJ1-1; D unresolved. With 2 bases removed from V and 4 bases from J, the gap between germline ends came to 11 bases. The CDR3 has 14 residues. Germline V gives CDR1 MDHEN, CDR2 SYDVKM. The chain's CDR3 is CASSLPGVVTEAFF. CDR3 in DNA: TGTGCCAGCAGTTTACCCGGGGTAGTCACTGAAGCTTTCTTT.

CDR3 nucleotide sequence: TGTGCCAGCACACGGGACAGGGGGCATGGCTACAATGAGCAGTTCTTC. Translation: CASTRDRGHGYNEQFF. The rearrangement uses TRBV28 and TRBJ2-1; 12 bases map to TRBD1. CDR1 is MDHEN, CDR2 SYDVKM, per germline. The J segment lost 3 bases and the V segment lost 7 bases, leaving 7 bases of the junction unmatched. The CDR3 extends over 16 amino acids.